This TCR beta chain was sequenced during a study of CD8 T cells in ankylosing spondylitis. Findings and limits, study-wide: The authors found the disease-linked clones to be CD8+ and relatively rare in peripheral blood. Ankylosing spondylitis blood appeared to carry a characteristic TCR beta motif of roughly eight highly homologous variants. Earlier studies detected some motif variants in reactive arthritis synovial fluid and blood.

TCRdb re-derived calls from the 5' RACE reads in MiXCR, one entry per CDR3 protein. This sample has roughly 300,000 distinct CDR3 sequences, with approximately 8.2% found just once. The V and J ends lost 4 bases and 0 bases respectively, with 14 bases between them. Germline V CDR1 and CDR2: SGDLS, YYNGEE. The CDR3 runs to 15 residues. This clonotype appeared many times. The antigen is not known. Source material: blood, either unsorted or a sorted T cell fraction (not recorded which). The sequence was collected from a male donor with ankylosing spondylitis. The chain has TRBV9 and TRBJ2-7, with D uncertain. The CDR3: CASSRSGQSSYEQYF. The CDR3 coding sequence is TGTGCCAGCAGCAGGTCAGGTCAGAGCTCCTACGAGCAGTACTTC.